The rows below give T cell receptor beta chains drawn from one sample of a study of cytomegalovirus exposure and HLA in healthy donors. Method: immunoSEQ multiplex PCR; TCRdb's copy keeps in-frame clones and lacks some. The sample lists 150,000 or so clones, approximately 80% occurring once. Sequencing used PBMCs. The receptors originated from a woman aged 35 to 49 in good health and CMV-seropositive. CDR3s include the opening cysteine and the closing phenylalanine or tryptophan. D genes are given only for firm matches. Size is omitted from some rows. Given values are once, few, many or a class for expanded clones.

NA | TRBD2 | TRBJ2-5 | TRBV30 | TGTGCCTGGATTTCTCTAGCGGACCAAGAGACCCAGTACTTC | CAWISLADQETQYF
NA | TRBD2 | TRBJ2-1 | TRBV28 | TGTGCCAGCAGTTCAGGGAGGGGTTCTGAGCAGTTCTTC | CASSSGRGSEQFF
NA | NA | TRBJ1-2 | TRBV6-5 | TGTGCCAGCACCAACCTACAGGGAACCGGCTACACCTTC | CASTNLQGTGYTF
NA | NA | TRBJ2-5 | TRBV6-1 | TGTGCCAGCAGTACTGTAGAGACCCAGTACTTC | CASSTVETQYF
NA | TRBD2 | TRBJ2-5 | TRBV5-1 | TGCGCCAGCAGCTTGACGACATCGGGGGGGAAGACCCAGTACTTC | CASSLTTSGGKTQYF
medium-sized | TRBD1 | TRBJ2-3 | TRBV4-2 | TGTGCCAGCAGCCAAGAAGACAGGGGGCGGACAGATACGCAGTATTTT | CASSQEDRGRTDTQYF
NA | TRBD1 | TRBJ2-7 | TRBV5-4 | TGTGCCAGCAGCCGTGCTGGACAGGGAAGCTACGAGCAGTACTTC | CASSRAGQGSYEQYF
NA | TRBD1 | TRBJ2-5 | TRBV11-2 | TGTGCCAGCAGCCCGCCCGGACAGGGAGGAGAGACCCAGTACTTC | CASSPPGQGGETQYF
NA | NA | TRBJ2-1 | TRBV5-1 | TGCGCCAGCAGCCCTAGTGGAAGCGAGCAGTTCTTC | CASSPSGSEQFF
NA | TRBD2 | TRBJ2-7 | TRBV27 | TGTGCCAGCAGTTTAATACTAGCGGGAGGTTCCTACGAGCAGTACTTC | CASSLILAGGSYEQYF
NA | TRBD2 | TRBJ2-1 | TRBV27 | TGTGCCAGCAGTTTACGGATCCCCCTTAGCGGGAGGAAAGTAAGTCCGGGTTACAATGAGCAGTTCTTC | CASSLRIPLSGRKVSPGYNEQFF
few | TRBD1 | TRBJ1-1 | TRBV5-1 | TGCGCCAGCAGCCCCGGGACAGGGATTCGGGCTTTCTTT | CASSPGTGIRAFF
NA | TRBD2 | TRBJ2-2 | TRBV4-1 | TGCGCCAGCAGCCAGGGGCCGGGACTACATAACGGGGAGCTGTTTTTT | CASSQGPGLHNGELFF
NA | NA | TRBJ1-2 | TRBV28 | TGTGCCAGCAGTCCACCGGGCGGGGGCTATGGCTACACCTTC | CASSPPGGGYGYTF
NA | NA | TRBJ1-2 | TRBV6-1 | TGTGCCAGCAGTGAGTCCGGTCCCTATGGCTACACCTTC | CASSESGPYGYTF
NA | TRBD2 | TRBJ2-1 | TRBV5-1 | TGCGCCAGCTCCCGACTAGCGTTGTACAATGAGCAGTTCTTC | CASSRLALYNEQFF
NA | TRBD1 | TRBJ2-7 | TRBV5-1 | TGCGCCAGCAGCTTGTCAGGGGGTACGAGGTACGAGCAGTACTTC | CASSLSGGTRYEQYF
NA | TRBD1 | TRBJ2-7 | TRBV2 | TGTGCCAGCGGTGAGAGACAGGGTGGCTACGAGCAGTACTTC | CASGERQGGYEQYF
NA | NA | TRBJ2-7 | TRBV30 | TGTGCCTGGAGTATCGGGACCTACGAGCAGTACTTC | CAWSIGTYEQYF